This T cell receptor beta chain was sequenced for a study of blood T cell repertoires in COVID-19 (dated by TCRdb to the early 2020s). A note on the overall study: The collaborator samples originated in the United States, Italy and Spain and spanned the acute and convalescent phases of COVID-19. The material from the prospective study consisted of cDNA or gDNA derived from T cells, B-cell-depleted T cells, or PBMCs. Deeply sampled blood TCRbeta repertoires from subjects exposed to, actively infected with, or recovered from COVID-19 were included in the dataset. The repertoires were released in a freely available public database intended as a resource for research on the immune response to SARS-CoV-2. Samples were obtained from the ongoing ImmuneRACE study (first 160 participants) and from over a thousand subjects provided by 6 global collaborators. Nearly every sample came with metadata listing a de-identified subject ID, COVID-19 status, age in years and sex. HLA class I and class II types, where available, came from metadata supplied by the sample provider rather than from assay-based typing.

The immunoSEQ Assay, a bias-controlled multiplex PCR, was used to amplify TCRbeta CDR3 regions from genomic DNA. For the original study's pipeline: Within the assay, amplification of reference gene primers was used to estimate how many nucleated cells each sample contained. Sequence reads were collapsed and filtered to measure the absolute abundance of every unique TCRbeta CDR3 rearrangement. For each sample, productive Simpson clonality was calculated by taking the square root of Simpson's diversity index across productive rearrangements. In TCRdb, the immuneACCESS table is reduced to in-frame sequences with V and J assigned. These tables do not hold every clone; where another copy was compared, an unresolved V gene accounts for under half, and the others remain unexplained. From that table come the V and J calls and clone size; the DNA was used to work out D and trimming. For this sample the table gives just over 150,000 clones, of which about 90% were detected only once. Approximately 4.8% of the sample is taken by the ten largest.

At one collaborating source in Seattle, patients were enrolled during active infection and were followed longitudinally through the course of disease. Whole blood was collected in K2EDTA tubes by collaborating institutions according to the institutions' own protocols. For TCRbeta analysis, collaborators shipped samples as frozen whole blood, isolated PBMCs, or DNA extracted from either of those sample types. Trimming at the junction amounts to 5 bases on V and 3 bases on J, and the germline ends lie 3 bases apart. Looking up the germline V gene yields CDR1 MNHEY and CDR2 SVGAGI. Including cysteine and phenylalanine, the CDR3 has 11 amino acids. Only CDR3 DNA is held: 33 bases, read in frame from base 1. A note on this clone: Which antigen it targets is not known. Base qualities are not provided; no much larger clone lies one nucleotide away.

Study-level results and caveats: How much clinical and demographic metadata was included differed by source and by participant, and the metadata was provided uncurated.

The source of this sequence is a man aged 25 to 40 with COVID-19, enrolled during active disease. The sample consisted of peripheral blood. Recombination connected TRBV6-5 to TRBJ2-3; confidence is insufficient to name the D gene. The nucleotide sequence is TGTGCCAGCAGTCTGACAGATACGCAGTATTTT. It translates as CASSLTDTQYF.